Listed here are 20 T cell receptor beta chains from one sample, sequenced in a study of blood T cells in healthy people across ages. The authors ran a second PCR of roughly 7 to 11 cycles using a sample-barcoded 5' primer and a J-beta primer mix. TCRdb re-called the 5' RACE reads through MiXCR, storing one row per CDR3 protein. The sample lists 600,000 or so distinct CDR3 sequences, around 31% seen once, with around 16% in the top ten. The sequenced sample consisted of blood. The receptor source for this set is a woman of 80 years or more in good health.

The V and J genes are TRBV5-5 and TRBJ2-3; possibly TRBD2 for D (7 bases). V lost 0 bases to trimming and J lost 5 bases, with 13 bases between them. Per the germline V gene, CDR1 is SGHKS and CDR2 is YYEKEE (reference sequence). The CDR3 spans 15 residues. In nucleotides, the CDR3 is TGTGCCAGCAGCTTGGTGGGGGGGCGCGGAGATACGCAGTATTTT. Protein: CASSLVGGRGDTQYF.

The sample holds many counts of this clonotype. This sequence joins TRBV5-6 and TRBJ1-1, with D tentatively TRBD1 (6 bases). CDR1 SGHDT and CDR2 YYEEEE come from the germline V gene. V lost 4 bases and J lost 8, with 12 bases in between. The CDR3 is made up of 12 amino acids. CDR3 loop: CASSVRQDEAFF. The CDR3 DNA sequence: TGTGCCAGCAGCGTGAGACAGGACGAAGCTTTCTTT.

About this clonotype itself: This may be a read error: a much more frequent sequence differs by one nucleotide. This chain uses TRBV10-3 with TRBJ2-7; maybe TRBD2 (6 bases). The J call may be mistaken, given a closer DNA end match to TRBJ2-5. Germline V lookup: CDR1 ENHRY, CDR2 SYGVKD. The CDR3 has 16 amino acids. This CDR3 reads CAISESRDSELGTQYF. The DNA of the CDR3 is TGTGCCATCAGTGAGTCGAGGGACTCTGAGTTGGGGACCCAGTACTTC.

The V gene is TRBV20-1, the J gene TRBJ1-2, with D maybe TRBD1 (5 bases). This CDR3 comprises 12 residues. The ends were cut back, 3 bases at V and 6 bases at J, with 11 bases in the middle. Germline V gene sequence: CDR1 DFQATT, CDR2 SNEGSKA (reference sequence). The CDR3 DNA is TGCAGTGCTAGGGCAGGGTCCCATGGCTACACCTTC. Translating gives CSARAGSHGYTF.

Ten or more counts support this clonotype. The chain combines TRBV27 with TRBJ2-6; 8 bases map to TRBD1. J gave up 3 bases and V 3 bases, and 10 bases lay outside the gene matches. This CDR3 spans 18 amino acids. CDR1 and CDR2 (germline): MNHEY, SMNVEV (reference sequence). The CDR3 loop is CASSFWAGGADGANVLTF. CDR3 DNA: TGTGCCAGCAGTTTCTGGGCAGGGGGCGCGGATGGGGCCAACGTCCTGACTTTC.

The gene calls are TRBV7-9 and TRBJ2-5, with no clear D. Looked up from germline, CDR1 is SEHNR and CDR2 is FQNEAQ (reference sequence). There are 11 residues in the CDR3. Between the trimmed V and J ends, which lost 10 bases and 3 bases, there was a span of 9 bases. DNA for the CDR3: TGTGCCATCCACCCAAAAGAGACCCAGTACTTC. This sequence encodes CAIHPKETQYF.

The chain couples TRBV29-1 to TRBJ1-1; the D is unclear. The CDR3 runs to 12 residues. V was shortened by 5 bases and J by 2 bases, with 9 bases between the two germline ends. Germline V gene lookup returns CDR1 SQVTM and CDR2 ANQGSEA. CDR3 nucleotide sequence: TGCAGCGTTCTGACGGATAACACTGAAGCTTTCTTT. This codes for CSVLTDNTEAFF.

This sequence joins TRBV3-1 and TRBJ2-7, with D tentatively TRBD1 (6 bases). The CDR3 is 14 residues long. Germline-derived CDR1 and CDR2 are LGHDT and YNNKEL (reference sequence). Trimming stripped 4 bases from V and 5 bases from J, with 15 bases between. CDR3 in DNA: TGTGCCAGCAGCCTACAGGGTAACGTCCACGAGCAGTACTTC. It codes for CASSLQGNVHEQYF.

Ten or more counts support this clonotype. The chain uses TRBV6-2 or TRBV6-3 and TRBJ2-7, with TRBD2 matching 8 bases. CDR1 and CDR2 (germline): MNHEY, SVGEGT. The CDR3 sequence is 15 residues long. The V gene end was trimmed by 7 bases and the J gene end by 1 base; junction bases not matched to a gene: 9. The CDR3 DNA sequence: TGTGCCAGCAACCGGGAAATAGCGGGGTCCTACGAGCAGTACTTC. It is translated as CASNREIAGSYEQYF.

To note about this clonotype: This may stem from a read error, because a much larger clone lies one nucleotide away. V and J are TRBV7-6 and TRBJ2-4; TRBD2 is a possible D gene (6 bases). Trimming took off 3 bases at V and 9 bases at J, with 24 bases between the two ends. The CDR3 runs 17 residues. Germline CDR1 reads SGHVS; CDR2 reads FNYEAQ. This CDR3 is CASSLTSTGGSSGIQYF. The CDR3 nucleotides read TGTGCCAGCAGCTTGACATCCACCGGGGGATCTAGTGGCATTCAGTACTTC.

The chain is built from TRBV6-6 and TRBJ2-5, with 8 bases matching TRBD1. The J call may be wrong; the DNA end is better matched by TRBJ2-7. This CDR3 region has 12 residues. The germline CDR1 and CDR2 sequences are MNHNY and SVGAGI (reference sequence). The CDR3 region is CASSYTGGEQYF. CDR3 nucleotides: TGTGCCAGCAGTTATACAGGGGGCGAGCAGTACTTC.

In its sample, this clonotype was seen a few times. The genes are TRBV12-3 or TRBV12-4 and TRBJ2-3; TRBD2 matches at 8 bases. The trim removed 6 bases at V and 4 bases at J, leaving 9 bases unmatched. The CDR3 runs 15 residues. The CDR3, as DNA: TGTGCCAGCAGCACCGGGGGGGAGGGGGCAGATACGCAGTATTTT. Its translation: CASSTGGEGADTQYF.

This clonotype was observed a few times. This rearrangement joins TRBV7-6 to TRBJ1-3, with D uncertain. Trimming shortened V by 3 bases and J by 7 bases, and 13 bases separated the two germline ends. Germline V CDR1 and CDR2: SGHVS, FNYEAQ. The CDR3 runs to 14 residues. CDR3 sequence reads: CASSFGVQSNTIYF. The CDR3 DNA sequence: TGTGCCAGCAGCTTTGGAGTTCAGAGTAACACCATATATTTT.

The chain couples TRBV5-1 to TRBJ1-1; no clear D gene. V was trimmed by 5 bases and J by 0 bases, leaving 11 bases between them. This CDR3 spans 14 amino acids. The germline CDR1 and CDR2 sequences are SGHRS and YFSETQ. In DNA form, the CDR3 reads TGCGCCAGCAGAAAGGAGGGCTTGAACACTGAAGCTTTCTTT. Translation gives CASRKEGLNTEAFF.

The chain is built from TRBV5-6 and TRBJ1-1; D may be TRBD1 (6 bases). Trimming cost V 2 bases and J 7 bases, with 15 bases left between them. CDR3 length: 14 amino acids. Per the germline V gene, CDR1 is SGHDT and CDR2 is YYEEEE. In DNA form, the CDR3 reads TGTGCCAGCAGCTTACAGGGAGTGAGGGGTGAAGCTTTCTTT. As protein: CASSLQGVRGEAFF.

With regard to this clonotype: A much larger clone lies a single base off, so this may be a read error. V is TRBV28 and J is TRBJ2-7; no firm D call. TRBJ2-5 explains the end of the DNA better; the J call may be wrong. The germline V gene encodes CDR1 MDHEN and CDR2 SYDVKM. The CDR3 is 11 amino acids. The CDR3, as DNA: TGTGCCAGCAGGGATTCTTGGACCCAGTACTTC. This gives the protein CASRDSWTQYF.

The chain couples TRBV3-1 to TRBJ1-1, with D tentatively TRBD1 (5 bases). V dropped 1 base and J dropped 6 bases, with 12 bases sitting between them. The germline V gene encodes CDR1 LGHDT and CDR2 YNNKEL (reference sequence). The CDR3 length is 14 residues. The CDR3 DNA sequence: TGTGCCAGCAGCCAAGTTATGTCAGGGTCTGAAGCTTTCTTT. Amino acid sequence: CASSQVMSGSEAFF.

This clonotype was detected only a few times. This sequence joins TRBV7-3 and TRBJ2-7; D is possibly TRBD2 (6 bases). The CDR3 sequence is 14 residues long. Trimming took 6 bases from V and 2 from J, leaving 14 bases between them. CDR1 and CDR2 from the germline V gene are SGHTA and FQGTGA. In nucleotides, the CDR3 is TGTGCCAGCAGTCGGGGGAGCGGACCCTACGAGCAGTACTTC. Translating it yields CASSRGSGPYEQYF.

As for this clonotype: Lacking the conserved final phenylalanine or tryptophan, this CDR3 likely reflects a read error. The chain has TRBV5-1 and TRBJ1-1; D unclear. The CDR3 contains 11 residues. V gave up 5 bases and J gave up 5 bases, with 7 bases separating them. Germline V gene lookup returns CDR1 SGHRS and CDR2 YFSETQ. The CDR3 DNA reads TGCGCCAGCAGGGGAGGGACTGAAGCTTTCGTT. Translating it yields CASRGGTEAFV.

As concerns this clonotype: With a much larger clone just one base away, this may be a read error. The V and J genes are TRBV3-1 and TRBJ2-5, with TRBD2 matching over 8 bases. The germline V gene has CDR1 LGHDT and CDR2 YNNKEL (reference sequence). CDR3 length: 15 amino acids. This CDR3 reads CASNQGGLGEETQYF. The CDR3 coding sequence is TGTGCCAGCAACCAAGGGGGACTAGGGGAAGAGACCCAGTACTTC.